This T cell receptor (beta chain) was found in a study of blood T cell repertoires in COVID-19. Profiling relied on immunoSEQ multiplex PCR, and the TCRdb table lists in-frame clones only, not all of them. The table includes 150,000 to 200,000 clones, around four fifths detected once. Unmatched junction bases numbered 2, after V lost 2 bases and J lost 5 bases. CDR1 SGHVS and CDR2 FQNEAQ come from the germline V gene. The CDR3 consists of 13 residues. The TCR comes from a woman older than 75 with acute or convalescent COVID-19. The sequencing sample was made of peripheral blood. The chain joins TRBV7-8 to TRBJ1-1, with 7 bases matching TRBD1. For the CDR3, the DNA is TGTGCCAGCAGCTTAATGGGACAGACTGAAGCTTTCTTT. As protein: CASSLMGQTEAFF.